The text below deals with one T cell receptor (beta chain). Its matching antigen is unknown. The CDR3 has 16 amino acids. CDR1 and CDR2 (germline): SGHTA, FQGNSA. These data come from a study of human CD8 memory T cell subsets. General study points: Higher diversity in stem-like memory T cells than in precursor exhausted T cells was suggested by Chao1 estimates. Only a minimal degree of mutual overlap characterized stem-like memory and precursor exhausted T cell repertoires.

The study classified TPEX cells as CCR7+ PD-1+ TIGIT+ early memory CD8+ T cells bearing exhausted-like traits. Total CD8+ T cells came from negative magnetic enrichment. The TCR beta sequencing libraries came from UMI-labeled 5' RACE. TCRdb reworked the 5' RACE reads into one entry per CDR3 protein, no DNA. Recorded for this sample: fewer than 6,500 distinct CDR3 sequences. The specimen sequenced was CD8+ T cells from PBMCs. The sequence derives from a human donor in good health. V is TRBV7-2 and J is TRBJ2-7; the D call of TRBD2 rests on TCRdb alone, since no DNA is present to check it. Here the CDR3 reads CASSLESGLAGVGQYF.